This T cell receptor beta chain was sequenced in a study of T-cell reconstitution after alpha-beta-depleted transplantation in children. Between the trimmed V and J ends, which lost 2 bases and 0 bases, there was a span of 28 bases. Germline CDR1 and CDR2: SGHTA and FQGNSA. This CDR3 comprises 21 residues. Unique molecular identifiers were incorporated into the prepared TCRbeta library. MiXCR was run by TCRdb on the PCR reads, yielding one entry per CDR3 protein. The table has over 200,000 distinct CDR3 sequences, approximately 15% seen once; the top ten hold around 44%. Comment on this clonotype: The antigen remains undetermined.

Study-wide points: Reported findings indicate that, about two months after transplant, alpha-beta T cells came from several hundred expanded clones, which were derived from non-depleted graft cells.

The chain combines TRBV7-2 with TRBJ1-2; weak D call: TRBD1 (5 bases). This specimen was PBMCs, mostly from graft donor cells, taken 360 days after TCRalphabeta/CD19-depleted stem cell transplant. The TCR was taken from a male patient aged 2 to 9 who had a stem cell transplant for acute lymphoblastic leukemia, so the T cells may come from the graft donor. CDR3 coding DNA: TGTGCCAGCAGCTTATCGCACCTTGTACAGGCGACCAACCTAGCTAACTATGGCTACACCTTC. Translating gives CASSLSHLVQATNLANYGYTF.